This TCR beta chain is drawn from a study of blood T cell repertoires in COVID-19. Study background: The cDNA or gDNA used as material had been derived from T cells, B-cell-depleted T cells, or PBMCs.

Germline CDR1 WNHNN, CDR2 SYGVQD (reference sequence). The CDR3 loop spans 16 amino acids. Trimming left V 5 bases short and J 0 bases short, with 11 bases between. Original data processing: Amplification of reference gene primers provided the estimated nucleated cell counts. Here immunoSEQ multiplex PCR was the method, and the copy in TCRdb shows in-frame clones only, minus some. The D gene and trimming were derived from the DNA, and the V and J assignments and clone size from that table. The table includes a few hundred thousand clones, about 86% detected once. Participants were aged 18 to 89 years from around 24 US areas. Participants had their cohort set by participant-reported clinical history.

The sequence was collected from a woman aged 45-60 years with acute COVID-19. The rearrangement uses TRBV10-1 and TRBJ2-6; possible D gene TRBD2, 5 bases. Sequencing input: PBMCs or T cells enriched from blood (not recorded which). This CDR3 is CASSSHGLSGANVLTF. CDR3 coding DNA: TGCGCCAGCAGTTCCCACGGACTCTCTGGGGCCAACGTCCTGACTTTC.